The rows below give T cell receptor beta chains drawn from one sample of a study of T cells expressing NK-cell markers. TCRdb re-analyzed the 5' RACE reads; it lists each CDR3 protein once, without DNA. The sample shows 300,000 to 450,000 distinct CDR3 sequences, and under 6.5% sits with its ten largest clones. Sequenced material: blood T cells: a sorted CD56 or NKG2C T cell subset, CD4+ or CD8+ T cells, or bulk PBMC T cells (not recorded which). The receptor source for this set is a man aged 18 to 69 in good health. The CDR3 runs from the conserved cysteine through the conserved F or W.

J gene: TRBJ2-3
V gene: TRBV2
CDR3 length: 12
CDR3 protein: CASRPGGGTQYF

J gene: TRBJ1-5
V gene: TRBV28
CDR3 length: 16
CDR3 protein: CASSSLGTGAYQPQHF

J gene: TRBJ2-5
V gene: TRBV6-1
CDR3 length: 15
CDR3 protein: CASGGGTGSRETQYF

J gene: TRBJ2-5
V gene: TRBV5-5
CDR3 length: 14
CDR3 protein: CASSLAQGQETQYF

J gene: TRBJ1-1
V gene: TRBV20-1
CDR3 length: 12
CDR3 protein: CSAGRVNTEAFF

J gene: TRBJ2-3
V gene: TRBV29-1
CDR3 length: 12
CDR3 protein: CSVAGLLDTQYF

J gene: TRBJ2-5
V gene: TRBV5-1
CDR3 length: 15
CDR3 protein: CASSSNVGGSETQYF

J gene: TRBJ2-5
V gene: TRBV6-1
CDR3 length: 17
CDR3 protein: CASSEWSSGGHRETQYF

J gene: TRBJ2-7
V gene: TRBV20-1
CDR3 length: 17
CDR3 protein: CSAREGLAGGSTYEQYF

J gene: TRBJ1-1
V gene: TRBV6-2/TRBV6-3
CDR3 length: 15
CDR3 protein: CASSYSIRGSTEAFF

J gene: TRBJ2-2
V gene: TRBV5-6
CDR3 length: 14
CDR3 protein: CASSLLGKGGELFF

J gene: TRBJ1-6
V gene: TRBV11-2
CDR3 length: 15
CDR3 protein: CASSLARGGNSPLHF

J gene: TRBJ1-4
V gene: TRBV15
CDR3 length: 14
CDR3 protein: CATSRDLGNEKLFF

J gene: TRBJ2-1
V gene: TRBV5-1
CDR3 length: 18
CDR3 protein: CASSAAPSGGAAYNEQFF

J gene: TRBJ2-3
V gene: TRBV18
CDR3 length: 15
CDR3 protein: CASSPSVGGTDTQYF

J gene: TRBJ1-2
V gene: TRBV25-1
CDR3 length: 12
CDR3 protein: CASEGQTYGYTF

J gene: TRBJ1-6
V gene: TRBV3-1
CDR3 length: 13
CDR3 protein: CASRGPGNSPLHF

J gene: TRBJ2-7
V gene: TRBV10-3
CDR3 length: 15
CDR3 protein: CAISEFAGASYEQYF

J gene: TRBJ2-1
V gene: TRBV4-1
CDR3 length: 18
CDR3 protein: CASSTQTSGGSSYNEQFF

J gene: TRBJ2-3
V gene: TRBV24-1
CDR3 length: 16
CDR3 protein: CATSDLAGAISDTQYF

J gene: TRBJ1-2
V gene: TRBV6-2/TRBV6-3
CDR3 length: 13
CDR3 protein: CASTTADSSGYTF

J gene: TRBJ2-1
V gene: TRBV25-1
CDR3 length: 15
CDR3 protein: CASTSTGMGSDEQFF

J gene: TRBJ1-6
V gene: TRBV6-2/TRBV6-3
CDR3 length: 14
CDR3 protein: CASGRDRINSPLHF

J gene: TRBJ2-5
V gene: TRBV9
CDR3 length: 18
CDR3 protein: CASSVGRKVAGTWETQYF

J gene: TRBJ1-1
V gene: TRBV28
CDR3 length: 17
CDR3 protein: CASSPTTVRIMNTEAFF

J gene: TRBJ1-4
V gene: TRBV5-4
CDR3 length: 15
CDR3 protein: CASSLGSRVQEKLFF

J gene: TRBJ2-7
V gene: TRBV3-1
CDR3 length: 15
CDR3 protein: CASSQVLRGSYEQYF

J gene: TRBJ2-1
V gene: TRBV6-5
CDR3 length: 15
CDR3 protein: CASRTPSGGANEQFF

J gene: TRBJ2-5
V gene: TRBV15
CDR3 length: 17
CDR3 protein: CATSKRRVGLVRETQYF

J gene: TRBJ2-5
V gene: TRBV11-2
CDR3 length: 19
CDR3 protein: CASSLRTSGGLRPQETQYF

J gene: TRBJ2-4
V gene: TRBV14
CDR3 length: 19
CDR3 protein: CASSRHSIRDRAAKNIQYF

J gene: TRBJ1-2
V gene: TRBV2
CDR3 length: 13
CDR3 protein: CANDRVNLYGYTF

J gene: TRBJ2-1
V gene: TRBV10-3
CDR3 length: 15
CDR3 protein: CAISPRGPPLNEQFF

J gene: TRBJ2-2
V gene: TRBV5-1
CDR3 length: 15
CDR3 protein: CASSLTGLNTGELFF

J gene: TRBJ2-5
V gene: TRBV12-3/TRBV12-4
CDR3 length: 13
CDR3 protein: CASSRGRKETQYF

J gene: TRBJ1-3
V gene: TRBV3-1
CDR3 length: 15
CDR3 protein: CASRSKTASGNTIYF

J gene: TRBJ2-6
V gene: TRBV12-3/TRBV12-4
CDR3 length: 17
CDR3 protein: CASNPGTGKSGANVLTF

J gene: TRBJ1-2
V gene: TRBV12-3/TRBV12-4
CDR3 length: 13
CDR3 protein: CASSLERVGGYTF

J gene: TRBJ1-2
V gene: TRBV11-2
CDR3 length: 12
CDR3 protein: CASSSEGYGYTF

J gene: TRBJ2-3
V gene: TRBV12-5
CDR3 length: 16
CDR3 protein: CASGLSPGPRTDTQYF

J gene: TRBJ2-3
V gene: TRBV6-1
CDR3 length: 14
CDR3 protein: CASSEMGRTDTQYF

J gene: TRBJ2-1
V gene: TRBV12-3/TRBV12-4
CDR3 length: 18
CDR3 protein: CASSLGGQGAVDYNEQFF